These 8 T cell receptor beta chains originate from one sample sequenced in a study of OX40 agonist ivuxolimab in advanced cancers. Some clones are missing from TCRdb's copy, which holds only in-frame ones; the method was immunoSEQ multiplex PCR. This table has around 90,000 clones, 80% to 90% appearing once. The source was CD4+ or CD8+ T cells sorted from blood, collected in a trial of the OX40 agonist ivuxolimab. Every receptor here comes from an adult with an advanced solid tumor such as melanoma, head and neck, liver or kidney cancer.

The chain combines TRBV19 with TRBJ2-7, with 7 bases lining up with TRBD1. Germline V CDR1 and CDR2: LNHDA, SQIVND (reference sequence). This CDR3 has 13 residues. V trimming: 5 bases; J trimming: 3 bases; junction bases outside the gene matches: 4. The CDR3 protein is CASSATGNYEQYF. The CDR3 DNA reads TGTGCCAGTAGTGCGACAGGGAACTACGAGCAGTACTTC.

V and J are TRBV7-8 and TRBJ2-1; 7 positions match TRBD2. Germline-derived CDR1 and CDR2 are SGHVS and FQNEAQ. The J segment lost 3 bases and the V segment lost 5 bases, leaving 7 bases of the junction unmatched. The CDR3 loop spans 15 amino acids. CDR3 DNA sequence: TGTGCCAGCAGCCCGCTCGGGGGGAACTACAATGAGCAGTTCTTC. As protein: CASSPLGGNYNEQFF.

The chain joins TRBV7-6 to TRBJ2-2; TRBD2 aligns across 10 bases. The junction had 10 bases not matched to a gene; V was cut back by 5 bases and J by 7 bases. The germline gives CDR1 SGHVS, CDR2 FNYEAQ. CDR3 length: 16 amino acids. CDR3 loop: CASSPRLAGVIGELFF. CDR3 sequence (DNA): TGTGCCAGCAGCCCTCGGCTAGCGGGAGTAATCGGGGAGCTGTTTTTT.

This clone has more than one count but fewer than ten. The chain carries TRBV10-1 and TRBJ1-3; TRBD1 might be the D (6 bases). This CDR3 is built from 15 residues. Germline values: CDR1 WNHNN, CDR2 SYGVQD (reference sequence). V was pared by 5 bases and J by 4 bases, with 15 bases between. DNA for the CDR3: TGCGCCAGCAGTCGGGACAATCTCGGAGGAAACACCATATATTTT. The encoded protein is CASSRDNLGGNTIYF.

V is TRBV2 and J is TRBJ2-2; maybe TRBD2 (5 bases). The V and J ends lost 6 bases and 2 bases respectively, with 10 bases between them. CDR1 is SNHLY and CDR2 is FYNNEI in the germline V gene. The CDR3 spans 14 residues. CDR3 DNA sequence: TGTGCCAGCAGCGGACTGGTTAACACCGGGGAGCTGTTTTTT. It codes for CASSGLVNTGELFF.

The chain is built from TRBV28 and TRBJ1-5; 8 nucleotides line up with TRBD1. Germline lookup yields CDR1 MDHEN and CDR2 SYDVKM. The CDR3 is 13 amino acids. V shed 6 bases and J 5 bases; nucleotides not matched to a gene: 3. The CDR3 reads CASRKTGDQPQHF. CDR3 nucleotides: TGTGCCAGCAGGAAGACAGGGGATCAGCCCCAGCATTTT.

V gene TRBV18 combines with J gene TRBJ2-2; 9 nucleotides match TRBD2. The CDR3 length is 15 residues. Trimming took 3 bases from V and 3 from J; bases not matched to a gene: 2. Germline CDR1 reads KGHSH; CDR2 reads LQKENI. CDR3 sequence: CASSPTSGYTGELFF. CDR3 nucleotides: TGTGCCAGCTCACCGACTAGCGGTTACACCGGGGAGCTGTTTTTT.

The rearrangement links TRBV4-1 to TRBJ1-5; D is possibly TRBD1 (5 bases). Deletions cut 3 bases from V and 0 bases from J, with 6 bases between. This CDR3 comprises 14 residues. The germline gives CDR1 MGHRA, CDR2 YSYEKL. This chain's CDR3 is CASSQGDSNQPQHF. CDR3 nucleotide sequence: TGCGCCAGCAGCCAGGGGGATAGCAATCAGCCCCAGCATTTT.